A single sample gave rise to the 11 T cell receptor beta chains below, sequenced in a study of blood T cell repertoires in COVID-19. The data were produced by immunoSEQ multiplex PCR, yet TCRdb's version contains in-frame clones alone and is incomplete. Counted here are about 42,000 clones, roughly 84% occurring once; the ten biggest clones make up 13%. The source material was peripheral blood. These TCRs come from a woman in her seventies in a cohort sampled during active COVID-19.

The CDR3 loop is CASSAWTSGSTDTQYF. The DNA of the CDR3 is TGTGCCAGCAGTGCCTGGACTAGCGGGAGCACAGATACGCAGTATTTT. V and J are TRBV2 and TRBJ2-3, with 11 bases identical to TRBD2. The CDR3 totals 16 residues. Per the germline V gene, CDR1 is SNHLY and CDR2 is FYNNEI. Losses at the gene ends were 4 bases for V and 0 bases for J; bases not matched to a gene: 3. The complete variable domain, with remaining parts taken from reference TRBV2 and TRBJ2-3, reads EPEVTQTPSHQVTQMGQEVILRCVPISNHLYFYWYRQILGQKVEFLVSFYNNEISEKSEIFDDQFSVERPDGSNFTLKIRSTKLEDSAMYFCASSAWTSGSTDTQYFGPGTRLTVL.

The chain recombines TRBV27 with TRBJ2-5; 8 bases agree with TRBD1. J gave up 2 bases and V 5 bases, and 4 bases lay outside the gene matches. From germline, CDR1 is MNHEY and CDR2 SMNVEV (reference sequence). The CDR3 runs 14 residues. The CDR3 nucleotides read TGTGCCAGCAGTCTTGACAGGGGACAAGAGACCCAGTACTTC. Translating it yields CASSLDRGQETQYF.

This chain uses TRBV3-1 (or the pseudogene TRBV3-2) with TRBJ2-1; possible D gene TRBD2, 6 bases. CDR1 LGHDT and CDR2 YNNKEL come from the germline V gene (reference sequence). Trimming took off 0 bases at V and 0 bases at J, with 9 bases between the two ends. CDR3 size: 16 residues. The DNA for the CDR3 is TGTGCCAGCAGCCAAGATGGCGGGGCCTCCTACAATGAGCAGTTCTTC. Residues: CASSQDGGASYNEQFF.

This chain links TRBV7-2 with TRBJ2-7; unclear D gene. V was clipped by 6 bases and J by 4 bases, with 19 bases between them. The CDR3 is made up of 15 amino acids. Germline assignment: CDR1 SGHTA and CDR2 FQGNSA. CDR3: CASRAGANRDYEQYF. CDR3 nucleotides: TGTGCCAGCAGGGCTGGAGCCAACCGAGATTACGAGCAGTACTTC.

J is TRBJ2-5 and V is TRBV4-3; 8 nucleotides line up with TRBD1. This CDR3 comprises 15 residues. Per the germline V gene, CDR1 is LGHNA and CDR2 is YSLEER. After removal of 4 bases from V and 5 bases from J, the junction contained 9 bases not matched to a gene. DNA of the CDR3: TGCGCCAGCAGCCTTGACAGGGGTTTGCGGGAGACCCAGTACTTC. As protein: CASSLDRGLRETQYF.

The chain couples TRBV5-5 to TRBJ2-3, with 14 bases that match TRBD2. After removal of 4 bases from V and 5 bases from J, the junction contained 6 bases not matched to a gene. CDR1 and CDR2 from the germline V gene are SGHKS and YYEKEE (reference sequence). This CDR3 is 16 amino acids long. The CDR3: CASSPGLAGGGDTQYF. In DNA form, the CDR3 reads TGTGCCAGCAGCCCAGGACTAGCGGGAGGTGGAGATACGCAGTATTTT. Supplemented by reference TRBV5-5 and TRBJ2-3, the full variable domain reads DAGVTQSPTHLIKTRGQQVTLRCSPISGHKSVSWYQQVLGQGPQFIFQYYEKEERGRGNFPDRFSARQFPNYSSELNVNALLLGDSALYLCASSPGLAGGGDTQYFGPGTRLTVL.

This chain uses TRBV2 with TRBJ1-2; D is ambiguous. CDR3 length equals 11 residues. Germline CDR1 is SNHLY and CDR2 is FYNNEI. Between the trimmed V and J ends, which lost 7 bases and 4 bases, there was a span of 7 bases. The CDR3 nucleotides read TGTGCCAGCAATTTTCTCTATGGCTACACCTTC. Protein sequence: CASNFLYGYTF.

This clone appeared a single time. This chain links TRBV28 with TRBJ2-5; 11 bases align to TRBD2. The length of the CDR3 is 18 residues. With V trimmed by 2 bases and J by 1 base, 9 bases remained unmatched. The V gene's germline CDR1 is MDHEN and CDR2 SYDVKM. The chain's CDR3 is CASSLDAQGLAAQETQYF. The CDR3, as DNA: TGTGCCAGCAGTTTAGATGCTCAGGGACTAGCGGCCCAAGAGACCCAGTACTTC.

This chain uses TRBV7-3 with TRBJ1-1; the D is unclear. Trimming took off 0 bases at V and 7 bases at J, with 6 bases between the two ends. This CDR3 contains 12 residues. CDR1 is SGHTA, CDR2 FQGTGA, per germline. The CDR3 coding sequence is TGTGCCAGCAGCTTAACTTCGGTTGAAGCTTTCTTT. It translates to CASSLTSVEAFF.

This chain links TRBV3-1 (or the pseudogene TRBV3-2) with TRBJ2-3; 10 bases agree with TRBD2. The V gene end was trimmed by 4 bases and the J gene end by 4 bases; junction bases not matched to a gene: 14. The CDR3 loop spans 18 amino acids. Germline values: CDR1 LGHDT, CDR2 YNNKEL (reference sequence). Here the CDR3 DNA reads TGTGCCAGCAGCCGACTAGCGGGTCGGGTTTGGGGCGCAGATACGCAGTATTTT. As protein: CASSRLAGRVWGADTQYF.

The chain carries TRBV19 and TRBJ1-2; no clear D gene. This CDR3 is built from 12 residues. CDR1 is LNHDA, CDR2 SQIVND, per germline (reference sequence). Trimming pared 5 bases from V and 5 bases from J, leaving 9 bases between. Written as DNA, the CDR3 is TGTGCCAGTAGTCCGGGTCCGTATGGCTACACCTTC. It translates to CASSPGPYGYTF. The full variable domain, its missing parts supplied by reference TRBV19 and TRBJ1-2, is DGGITQSPKYLFRKEGQNVTLSCEQNLNHDAMYWYRQDPGQGLRLIYYSQIVNDFQKGDIAEGYSVSREKKESFPLTVTSAQKNPTAFYLCASSPGPYGYTFGSGTRLTVV.